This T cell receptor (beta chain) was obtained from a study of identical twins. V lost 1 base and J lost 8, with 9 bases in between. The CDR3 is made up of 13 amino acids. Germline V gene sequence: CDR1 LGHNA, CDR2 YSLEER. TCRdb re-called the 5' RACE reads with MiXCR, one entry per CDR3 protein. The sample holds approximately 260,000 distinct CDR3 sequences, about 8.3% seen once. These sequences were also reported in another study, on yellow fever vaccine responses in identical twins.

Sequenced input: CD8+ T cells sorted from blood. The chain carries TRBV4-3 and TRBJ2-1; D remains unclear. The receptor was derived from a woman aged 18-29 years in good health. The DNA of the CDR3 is TGCGCCAGCAGCCAAGTTCGGACGGATGAGCAGTTCTTC. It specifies CASSQVRTDEQFF.